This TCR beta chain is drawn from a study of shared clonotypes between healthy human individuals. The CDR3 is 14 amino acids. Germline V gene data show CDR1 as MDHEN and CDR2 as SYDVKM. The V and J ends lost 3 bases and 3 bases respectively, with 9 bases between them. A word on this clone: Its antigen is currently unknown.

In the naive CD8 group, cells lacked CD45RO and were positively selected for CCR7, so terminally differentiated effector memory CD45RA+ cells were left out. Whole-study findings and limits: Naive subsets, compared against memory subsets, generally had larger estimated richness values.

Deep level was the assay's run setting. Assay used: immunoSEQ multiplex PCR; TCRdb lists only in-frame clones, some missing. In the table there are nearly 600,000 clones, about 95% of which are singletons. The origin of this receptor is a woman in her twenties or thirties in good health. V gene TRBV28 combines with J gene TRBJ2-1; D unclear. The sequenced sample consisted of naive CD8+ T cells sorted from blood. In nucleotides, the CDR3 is TGTGCCAGCAGTTTGCTTTGGGACTACAATGAGCAGTTCTTC. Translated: CASSLLWDYNEQFF. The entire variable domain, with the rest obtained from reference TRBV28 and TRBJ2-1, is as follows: DVKVTQSSRYLVKRTGEKVFLECVQDMDHENMFWYRQDPGLGLRLIYFSYDVKMKEKGDIPEGYSVSREKKERFSLILESASTNQTSMYLCASSLLWDYNEQFFGPGTRLTVL.